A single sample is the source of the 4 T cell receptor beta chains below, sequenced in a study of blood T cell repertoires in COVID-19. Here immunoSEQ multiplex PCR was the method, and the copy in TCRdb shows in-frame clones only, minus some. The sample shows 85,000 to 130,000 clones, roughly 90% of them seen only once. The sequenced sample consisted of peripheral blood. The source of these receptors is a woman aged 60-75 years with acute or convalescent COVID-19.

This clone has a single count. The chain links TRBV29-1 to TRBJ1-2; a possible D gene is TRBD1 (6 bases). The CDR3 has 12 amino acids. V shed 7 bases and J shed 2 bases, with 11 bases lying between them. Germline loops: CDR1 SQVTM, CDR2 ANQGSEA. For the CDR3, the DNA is TGCAGCGCTTCGGACAGCAACTATGGCTACACCTTC. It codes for CSASDSNYGYTF. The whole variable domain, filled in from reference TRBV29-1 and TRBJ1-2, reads SAVISQKPSRDICQRGTSLTIQCQVDSQVTMMFWYRQQPGQSLTLIATANQGSEATYESGFVIDKFPISRPNLTFSTLTVSNMSPEDSSIYLCSASDSNYGYTFGSGTRLTVV.

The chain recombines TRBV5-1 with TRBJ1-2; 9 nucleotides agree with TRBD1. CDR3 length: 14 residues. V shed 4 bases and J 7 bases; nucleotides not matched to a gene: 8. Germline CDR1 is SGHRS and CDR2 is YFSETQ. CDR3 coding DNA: TGCGCCAGCAGCCCGGGACAGGGCGGGGTTGGCTACACCTTC. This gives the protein CASSPGQGGVGYTF.

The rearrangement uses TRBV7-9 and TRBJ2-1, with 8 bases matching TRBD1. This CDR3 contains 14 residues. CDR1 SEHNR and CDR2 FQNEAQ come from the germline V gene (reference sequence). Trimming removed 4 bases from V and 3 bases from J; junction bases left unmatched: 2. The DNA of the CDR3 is TGTGCCAGCAGCTCCGGACAGGGCTACAATGAGCAGTTCTTC. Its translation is CASSSGQGYNEQFF.

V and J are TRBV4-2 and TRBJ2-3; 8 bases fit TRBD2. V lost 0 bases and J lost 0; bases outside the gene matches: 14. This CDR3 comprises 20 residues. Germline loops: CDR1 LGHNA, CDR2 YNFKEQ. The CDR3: CASSQDGRRVAGLSTDTQYF. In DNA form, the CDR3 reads TGTGCCAGCAGCCAAGATGGTAGAAGGGTAGCGGGGCTGAGCACAGATACGCAGTATTTT.